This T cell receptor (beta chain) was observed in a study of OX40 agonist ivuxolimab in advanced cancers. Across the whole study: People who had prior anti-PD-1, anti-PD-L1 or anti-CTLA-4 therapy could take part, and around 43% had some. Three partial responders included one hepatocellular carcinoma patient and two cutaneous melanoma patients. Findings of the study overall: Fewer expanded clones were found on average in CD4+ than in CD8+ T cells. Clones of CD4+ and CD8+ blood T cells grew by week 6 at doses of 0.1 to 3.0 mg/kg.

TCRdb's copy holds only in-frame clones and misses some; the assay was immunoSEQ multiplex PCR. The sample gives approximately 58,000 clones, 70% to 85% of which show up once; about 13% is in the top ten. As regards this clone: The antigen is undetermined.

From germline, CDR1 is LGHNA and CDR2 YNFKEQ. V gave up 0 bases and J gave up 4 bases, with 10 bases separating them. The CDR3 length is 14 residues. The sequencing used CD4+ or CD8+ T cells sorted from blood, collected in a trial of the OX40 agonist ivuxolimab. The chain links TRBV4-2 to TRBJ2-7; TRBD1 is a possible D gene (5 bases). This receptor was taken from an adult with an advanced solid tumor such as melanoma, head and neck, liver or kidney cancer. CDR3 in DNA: TGTGCCAGCAGCCAAGAAGCTAGGGGTTACGAGCAGTACTTC. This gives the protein CASSQEARGYEQYF.